This T cell receptor (beta chain) came from a study of T cell responses to AZD1222 COVID-19 vaccine. General study results and limits: Clonal diversity may have been underestimated, and the donors were mostly white British, with more females than males. Sampled repertoires all dated from after the peak T cell response.

A note on this clone: What it recognizes is unknown.

Germline V gives CDR1 MNHEY, CDR2 SMNVEV (reference sequence). Trimming left V 6 bases short and J 2 bases short, with 14 bases between. The CDR3 has 15 residues. Repertoires were generated with immunoSEQ multiplex PCR, while TCRdb's copy carries only in-frame clones and drops some. The data contain some 100,000 clones, about 88% of them singletons. This sequence was found in an adult in good health. The source material was peripheral blood, sampled on day 0 of AZD1222 vaccination. V usage is TRBV27 and J usage is TRBJ2-4, with a weak D call TRBD2 (6 bases). The CDR3 protein is CASRRDGTPKNIQYF. In nucleotides, the CDR3 is TGTGCCAGCAGGAGGGACGGGACTCCCAAAAACATTCAGTACTTC.